This entry describes one T cell receptor (beta chain). The same CDR3 also results from other DNA sequences found in this sample. The CDR3 loop spans 14 amino acids. Germline CDR1 reads SGDLS; CDR2 reads YYNGEE. The V and J ends lost 2 bases and 0 bases respectively, with 6 bases between them. Produced via immunoSEQ multiplex PCR; TCRdb's table is partial and in-frame only. In the table there are about 210,000 clones, about nine tenths of which are singletons. This entry comes from a study of blood T cell repertoires in COVID-19. Across the study: In each case, the material was cDNA or gDNA derived from T cells, B-cell-depleted T cells, or PBMCs.

What was sequenced was peripheral blood. The sequence was collected from a woman in her thirties or forties with acute or convalescent COVID-19. The gene calls are TRBV9 and TRBJ1-3, with D uncertain. CDR3 sequence: CASSVGSSGNTIYF. DNA for the CDR3: TGTGCCAGCAGCGTCGGGAGCTCTGGAAACACCATATATTTT.